The 12 T cell receptor beta chains below come from one sample, sequenced in a study of blood T cell repertoires in COVID-19. The data were produced by immunoSEQ multiplex PCR, yet TCRdb's version contains in-frame clones alone and is incomplete. The sample has about 83,000 clones, roughly 82% seen once. Material for sequencing was peripheral blood. The receptors were gathered from a man between 45 and 60 years old with active COVID-19.

This clone was picked up one time. The chain is built from TRBV27 and TRBJ1-5; TRBD1 agrees at 10 bases. This CDR3 region has 14 residues. Germline V CDR1 and CDR2: MNHEY, SMNVEV (reference sequence). Trimming cost V 5 bases and J 6 bases; bases outside gene matches: 4. The CDR3 nucleotides read TGTGCCAGCAGTCCCGGACAGGGGGGTCAGCCCCAGCATTTT. Amino acid sequence: CASSPGQGGQPQHF.

The chain couples TRBV5-1 to TRBJ1-4; possibly TRBD1 for D (6 bases). CDR3 length: 16 residues. CDR1 and CDR2 from the germline V gene are SGHRS and YFSETQ. V dropped 4 bases and J dropped 7 bases, with 20 bases sitting between them. CDR3 DNA: TGCGCCAGCAGCCCTACCGGGGGGGGCGATTTTGAAAAACTGTTTTTT. The encoded protein is CASSPTGGGDFEKLFF.

The chain couples TRBV6-6 to TRBJ2-1; 10 nucleotides match TRBD2. This CDR3 spans 14 amino acids. The J segment lost 4 bases and the V segment lost 5 bases, leaving 2 bases of the junction unmatched. Germline V gene data show CDR1 as MNHNY and CDR2 as SVGAGI (reference sequence). This CDR3 reads CASSLSGGYNEQFF. CDR3 nucleotides: TGTGCCAGCAGTCTTAGCGGGGGGTACAATGAGCAGTTCTTC.

CDR3 in amino acids: CASSYQGASTEAFF. Written as DNA, the CDR3 is TGTGCCAGCAGTTACCAGGGGGCGAGCACTGAAGCTTTCTTT. This chain links TRBV6-2 or TRBV6-3 with TRBJ1-1; TRBD1 matches at 8 bases. Germline V gives CDR1 MNHEY, CDR2 SVGEGT. This CDR3 has 14 amino acids. Trimming at V came to 2 bases and at J to 4 bases, leaving 3 bases not matched to a gene.

This clone was detected only once. The chain uses TRBV4-3 and TRBJ1-4; a weak D match, TRBD1 (5 bases). V was cut by 0 bases and J by 8 bases, with 13 bases left in between. Germline lookup yields CDR1 LGHNA and CDR2 YSLEER. This CDR3 is 15 amino acids long. The CDR3 region is CASSQEGGVEEKLFF. The CDR3 DNA sequence: TGCGCCAGCAGCCAAGAGGGGGGGGTCGAAGAAAAACTGTTTTTT.

This clone was counted a single time. The chain uses TRBV18 and TRBJ2-5, with 7 positions matching TRBD1. This CDR3 comprises 14 residues. V shed 2 bases and J 4 bases; nucleotides not matched to a gene: 4. In germline, CDR1 is KGHSH, CDR2 LQKENI. This CDR3 is CASSPSGQRETQYF. In DNA form, the CDR3 reads TGTGCCAGCTCACCATCGGGACAGAGAGAGACCCAGTACTTC.

The rearrangement links TRBV19 to TRBJ2-7; 12 positions match TRBD2. This CDR3 comprises 15 residues. CDR1 is LNHDA and CDR2 is SQIVND in the germline V gene (reference sequence). The V segment lost 5 bases and the J segment 5 bases; nucleotides outside the gene matches: 7. The CDR3 spells CASSERLAGVHEQYF. CDR3 nucleotide sequence: TGTGCCAGTAGTGAAAGACTAGCGGGAGTCCACGAGCAGTACTTC.

J is TRBJ2-5 and V is TRBV9; TRBD2 aligns across 8 bases. The CDR3 contains 14 residues. CDR1 is SGDLS, CDR2 YYNGEE, per germline. V shed 4 bases, J shed 5 bases, and the junction held 7 bases outside the gene matches. The CDR3 reads CASSPVAGMETQYF. The CDR3 DNA follows: TGTGCCAGCAGCCCGGTAGCGGGAATGGAGACCCAGTACTTC.

The J gene is TRBJ1-1, the V gene TRBV6-2 or TRBV6-3; unclear D gene. The CDR3 is made up of 13 amino acids. Looked up from germline, CDR1 is MNHEY and CDR2 is SVGEGT. V was clipped by 4 bases and J by 1 base, with 7 bases between them. In DNA, the CDR3 is TGTGCCAGCAGTTCCACACCGAACACTGAAGCTTTCTTT. Amino acid sequence: CASSSTPNTEAFF.

The chain recombines TRBV27 with TRBJ2-2, with TRBD2 as a possible D gene (5 bases). The CDR3 runs 14 residues. V was trimmed by 2 bases and J by 7 bases, leaving 11 bases between them. CDR1 is MNHEY, CDR2 SMNVEV, per germline (reference sequence). Written as DNA, the CDR3 is TGTGCCAGCAGTTTAGGGTCCGGGGTCGGGGAGCTGTTTTTT. It translates to CASSLGSGVGELFF.

The chain employs TRBV5-1 and TRBJ1-2; the match to TRBD1 covers 7 bases. CDR1 is SGHRS, CDR2 YFSETQ, per germline. The CDR3 totals 12 residues. With V trimmed by 4 bases and J by 5 bases, 2 bases remained unmatched. The CDR3 DNA follows: TGCGCCAGCAGCAGGGGACAGTATGGCTACACCTTC. It yields the protein CASSRGQYGYTF.

The chain recombines TRBV6-4 with TRBJ2-1, with 7 bases fitting TRBD1. The junction had 15 bases not matched to a gene; V was cut back by 2 bases and J by 5 bases. The CDR3 spans 18 residues. Germline values: CDR1 MRHNA, CDR2 SNTAGT. As DNA, the CDR3 is TGTGCCAGCAGTGACCCTCCTCGACAGGGAATCCCGAACAATGAGCAGTTCTTC. Its protein is CASSDPPRQGIPNNEQFF.